The source of this TCR beta chain is a study of blood T cells in healthy people across ages (dated by TCRdb to between 2014 and 2017). With respect to the entire study: In model experiments, template switching captured about one uniquely barcoded TCR beta cDNA molecule for every two T cells. The study analyzed two additional independent replicas of 1 million unique cDNA reads from the same blood draw for two donors, one aged 18 to 29 and one aged 80 or older. Using deep sequencing normalized with unique cDNA molecular identifiers, the study measured how TCR beta repertoire diversity changes with age. To avoid experimental bias, donors of different ages were distributed randomly across sequencing lanes. The donors were split into four age groups: young (average 16 years), middle-aged (39), aged (62) and long-lived (over 75).

The library was built by means of 5' RACE. Sequenced on an Illumina HiSeq 2500. A second PCR of about 7 to 12 cycles was run with a J-beta primer mix and a sample-barcoded 5' primer. A unique molecular identifier was introduced onto each TCR beta cDNA molecule by a template-switch 5' adaptor carrying 12 random nucleotides. Each sample yielded at least 3 million CDR3-containing paired-end reads. First-strand cDNA synthesis was performed from all RNA using the Mint cDNA synthesis kit, with priming by a TRBC-specific oligonucleotide. Following uracil-DNA glycosylase treatment, a first 18-cycle PCR with universal primers M1SS and BC2_uni_R was performed on all cDNA. The authors' analysis ran thus. For normalization, 1 million high-quality reads were randomly selected from each sample, with every read carrying a distinct molecular identifier. Instead of being binned into consensus sequences, reads with shared molecular identifiers were discarded. CDR3 identification, clonotype clustering and error correction used MiTCR with a Q25 quality threshold and the strictest error-elimination algorithm. A nonparametric unseen species model with Euler transformation was used to estimate a lower bound on total TCR beta diversity. TCRdb reprocessed the public reads (quality trimming at Q25 with fastp, clone calling with MiXCR) and kept in-frame beta chains. Entries that share a CDR3 protein sequence are merged under the most common genes and DNA. Clone size and V and J calls follow TCRdb, not the original study. Present in this sample are about a million distinct CDR3 sequences, approximately 49% of which were seen just once. The biggest ten clones account for around an eighth of the sample.

As concerns this clonotype: Its antigen target is currently unknown. Base qualities are not recorded, but no much larger clone differs from it by a single base.

The research as a whole found: Conclusive comparison of naive and antigen-experienced compartments was prevented by the profiling of bulk unsorted PBMCs. Observed TCR beta diversity per million T cells fell roughly linearly with age, and a significant reduction was already apparent by age about 38. Compared with the aged group, more naive CD4+ T cells, fewer expanded clones and increased TCR diversity were shown by the long-lived group, suggesting age selection. Because the CMV infection status of the donors was unknown, age-related changes in expanded clonotypes may potentially have been confounded. Total diversity estimates from one million sequenced T cells were considered lower bounds and underestimates. Observed TCR beta diversity correlated strongly with the percentage of naive T cells measured by flow cytometry.

The germline V gene encodes CDR1 SQVTM and CDR2 ANQGSEA. Including the terminal cysteine and phenylalanine, the CDR3 comprises 11 residues. The kept DNA is CDR3 alone, 33 bases in frame from the first base. The donors were under 40 Caucasian individuals from Russia, aged roughly 6 to 100 years, who were systemically healthy. Each donor gave 8 to 10 milliliters of peripheral blood, drawn into EDTA-treated Vacutainer tubes. Ficoll-Paque density-gradient centrifugation was used to isolate PBMCs, with at least 7 million obtained per sample. Trizol reagent was used to extract total RNA from PBMCs, with at least 5.5 micrograms per sample. For every donor, an aliquot of PBMCs went through flow cytometry to measure the percentages of naive CD45RAhigh/CD27high T cells.

The receptor was derived from a young man in good health. The sample was blood. The rearranged segments are TRBV29-1 and TRBJ2-5, with the D gene not confidently named. The closer fit of TRBJ2-4 to the DNA end suggests the J call may be wrong. The CDR3 protein is CSVFRENIQYF. The bases are TGCAGCGTTTTTAGGGAAAACATTCAGTACTTC.